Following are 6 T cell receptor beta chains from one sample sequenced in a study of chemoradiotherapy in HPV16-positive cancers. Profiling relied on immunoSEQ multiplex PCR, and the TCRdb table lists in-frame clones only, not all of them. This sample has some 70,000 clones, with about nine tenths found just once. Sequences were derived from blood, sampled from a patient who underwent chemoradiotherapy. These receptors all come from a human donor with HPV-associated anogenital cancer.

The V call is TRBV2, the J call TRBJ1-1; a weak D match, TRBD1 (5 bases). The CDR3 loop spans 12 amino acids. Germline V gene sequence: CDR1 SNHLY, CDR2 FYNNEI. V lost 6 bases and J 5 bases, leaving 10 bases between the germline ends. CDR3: CASSRDFTEAFF. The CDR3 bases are TGTGCCAGCAGCCGGGACTTTACTGAAGCTTTCTTT. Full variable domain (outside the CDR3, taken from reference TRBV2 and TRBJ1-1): EPEVTQTPSHQVTQMGQEVILRCVPISNHLYFYWYRQILGQKVEFLVSFYNNEISEKSEIFDDQFSVERPDGSNFTLKIRSTKLEDSAMYFCASSRDFTEAFFGQGTRLTVV.

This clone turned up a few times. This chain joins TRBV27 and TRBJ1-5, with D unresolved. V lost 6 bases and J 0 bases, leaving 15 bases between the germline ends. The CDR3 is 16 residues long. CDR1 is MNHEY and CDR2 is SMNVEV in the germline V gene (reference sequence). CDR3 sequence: CASSPYLGGSNQPQHF. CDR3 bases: TGTGCCAGCAGCCCCTACCTGGGTGGTAGCAATCAGCCCCAGCATTTT.

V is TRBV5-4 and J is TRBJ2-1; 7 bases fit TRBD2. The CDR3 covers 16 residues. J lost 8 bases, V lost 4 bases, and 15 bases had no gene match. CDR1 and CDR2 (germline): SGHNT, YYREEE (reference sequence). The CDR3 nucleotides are TGTGCCAGCAGCCCGGGATTAGGAAGACTAGCAGATGAGCAGTTCTTC. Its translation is CASSPGLGRLADEQFF. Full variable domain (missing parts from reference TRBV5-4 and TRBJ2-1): ETGVTQSPTHLIKTRGQQVTLRCSSQSGHNTVSWYQQALGQGPQFIFQYYREEENGRGNFPPRFSGLQFPNYSSELNVNALELDDSALYLCASSPGLGRLADEQFFGPGTRLTVL.

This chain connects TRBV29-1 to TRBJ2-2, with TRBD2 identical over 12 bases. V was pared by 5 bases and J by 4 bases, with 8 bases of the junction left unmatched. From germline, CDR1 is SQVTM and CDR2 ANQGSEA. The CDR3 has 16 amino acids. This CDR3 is CSVKTMGLAGTGELFF. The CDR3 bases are TGCAGCGTTAAAACGATGGGACTAGCGGGCACCGGGGAGCTGTTTTTT.

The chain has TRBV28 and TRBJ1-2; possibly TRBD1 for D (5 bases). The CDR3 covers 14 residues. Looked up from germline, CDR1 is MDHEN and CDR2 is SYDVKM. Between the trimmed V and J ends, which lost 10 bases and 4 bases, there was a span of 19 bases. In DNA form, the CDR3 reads TGTGCCAACTCGAAGGCAGGGACGAGCTATGGCTACACCTTC. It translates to CANSKAGTSYGYTF.

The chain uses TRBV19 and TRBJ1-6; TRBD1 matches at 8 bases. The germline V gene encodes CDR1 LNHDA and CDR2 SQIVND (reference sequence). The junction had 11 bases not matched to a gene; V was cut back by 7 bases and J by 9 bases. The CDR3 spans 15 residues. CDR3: CASTTTGAGVSPLHF. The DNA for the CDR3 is TGTGCCAGTACTACGACAGGGGCGGGGGTTTCACCCCTCCACTTT. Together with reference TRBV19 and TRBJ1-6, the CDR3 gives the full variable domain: DGGITQSPKYLFRKEGQNVTLSCEQNLNHDAMYWYRQDPGQGLRLIYYSQIVNDFQKGDIAEGYSVSREKKESFPLTVTSAQKNPTAFYLCASTTTGAGVSPLHFGNGTRLTVT.